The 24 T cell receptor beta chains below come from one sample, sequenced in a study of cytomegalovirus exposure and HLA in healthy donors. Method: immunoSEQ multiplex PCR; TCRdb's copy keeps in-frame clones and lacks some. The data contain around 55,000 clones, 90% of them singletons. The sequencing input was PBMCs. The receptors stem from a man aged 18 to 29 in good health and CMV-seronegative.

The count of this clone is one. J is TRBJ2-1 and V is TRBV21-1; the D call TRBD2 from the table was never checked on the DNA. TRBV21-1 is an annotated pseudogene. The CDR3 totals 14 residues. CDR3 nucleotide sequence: TGTGCCAGCAGCAAAGCGCGTAGGAGGAAAGGGCAGTTCTTC. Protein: CASSKARRRKGQFF.

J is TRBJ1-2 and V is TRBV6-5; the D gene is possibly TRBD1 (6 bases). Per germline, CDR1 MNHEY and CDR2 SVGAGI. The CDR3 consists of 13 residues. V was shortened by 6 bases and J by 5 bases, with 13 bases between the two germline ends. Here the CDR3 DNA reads TGTGCCAGCAGAAGTACAGGGAAATATGGCTACACCTTC. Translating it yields CASRSTGKYGYTF.

CDR3 nucleotides: TGTGCCAGCTCTCAACAGGGTTTGGAGACCCAGTACTTC. Its translation: CASSQQGLETQYF. This rearrangement joins TRBV18 to TRBJ2-5; tentatively, D is TRBD1 (6 bases). With 6 bases removed from V and 5 bases from J, the gap between germline ends came to 13 bases. This CDR3 is 13 amino acids long. In germline, CDR1 is KGHSH, CDR2 LQKENI.

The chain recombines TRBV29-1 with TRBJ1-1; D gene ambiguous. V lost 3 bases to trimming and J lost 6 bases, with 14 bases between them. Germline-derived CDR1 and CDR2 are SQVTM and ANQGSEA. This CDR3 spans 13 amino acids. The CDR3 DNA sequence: TGCAGCGTTGACCGGCAGGCGCTGCCTGAAGCTTTCTTT. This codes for CSVDRQALPEAFF.

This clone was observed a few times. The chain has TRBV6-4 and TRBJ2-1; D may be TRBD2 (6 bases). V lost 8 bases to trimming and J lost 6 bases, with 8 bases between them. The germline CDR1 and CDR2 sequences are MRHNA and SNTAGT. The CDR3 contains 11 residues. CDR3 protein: CASPTSNEQFF. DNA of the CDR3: TGTGCCAGCCCGACTAGCAATGAGCAGTTCTTC.

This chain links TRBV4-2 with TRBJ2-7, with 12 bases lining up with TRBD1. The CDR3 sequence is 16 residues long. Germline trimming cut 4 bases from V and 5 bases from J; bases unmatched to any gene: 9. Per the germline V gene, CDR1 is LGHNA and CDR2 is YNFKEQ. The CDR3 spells CASSRQMGQGANEQYF. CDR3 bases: TGTGCCAGCAGCCGCCAGATGGGACAGGGGGCGAACGAGCAGTACTTC.

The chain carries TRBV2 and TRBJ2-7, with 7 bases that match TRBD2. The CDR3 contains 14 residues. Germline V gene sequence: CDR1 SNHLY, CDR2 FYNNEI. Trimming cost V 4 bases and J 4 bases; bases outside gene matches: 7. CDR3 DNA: TGTGCCAGCAGTGGGCGTAGGACTAGTTACGAGCAGTACTTC. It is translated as CASSGRRTSYEQYF.

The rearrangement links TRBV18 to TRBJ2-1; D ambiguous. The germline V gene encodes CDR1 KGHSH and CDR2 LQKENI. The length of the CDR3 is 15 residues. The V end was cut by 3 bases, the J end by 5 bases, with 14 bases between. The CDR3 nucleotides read TGTGCCAGCTCACCCCCCGGTCGCGTAGACAATGAGCAGTTCTTC. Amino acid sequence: CASSPPGRVDNEQFF.

CDR3 nucleotides: TGTGCCAGCAGTCGTCGACTAGCGGGCACTAATGAGCAGTTCTTC. Translation: CASSRRLAGTNEQFF. This rearrangement joins TRBV2 to TRBJ2-1; 10 bases align to TRBD2. J was trimmed by 7 bases and V by 5 bases; bases with no gene match: 8. There are 15 residues in the CDR3. Germline-derived CDR1 and CDR2 are SNHLY and FYNNEI. The complete variable domain, with remaining parts taken from reference TRBV2 and TRBJ2-1, reads EPEVTQTPSHQVTQMGQEVILRCVPISNHLYFYWYRQILGQKVEFLVSFYNNEISEKSEIFDDQFSVERPDGSNFTLKIRSTKLEDSAMYFCASSRRLAGTNEQFFGPGTRLTVL.

CDR3 region: CASSLGGLTGTDTQYF. CDR3 DNA: TGCGCCAGCAGCTTGGGGGGACTTACGGGTACAGATACGCAGTATTTT. The V and J genes are TRBV5-1 and TRBJ2-3, with D maybe TRBD2 (6 bases). V was trimmed by 0 bases and J by 3 bases, leaving 14 bases between them. This CDR3 is 16 amino acids long. CDR1 and CDR2 from the germline V gene are SGHRS and YFSETQ. The whole variable domain, remainder taken from reference TRBV5-1 and TRBJ2-3, is KAGVTQTPRYLIKTRGQQVTLSCSPISGHRSVSWYQQTPGQGLQFLFEYFSETQRNKGNFPGRFSGRQFSNSRSEMNVSTLELGDSALYLCASSLGGLTGTDTQYFGPGTRLTVL.

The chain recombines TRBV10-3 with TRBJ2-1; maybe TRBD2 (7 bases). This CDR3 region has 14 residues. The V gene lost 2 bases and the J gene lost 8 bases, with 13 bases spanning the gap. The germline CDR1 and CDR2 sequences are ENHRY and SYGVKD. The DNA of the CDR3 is TGTGCCATCAGTGAGAGGGGAGGGGGATATGAGCAGTTCTTC. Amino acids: CAISERGGGYEQFF.

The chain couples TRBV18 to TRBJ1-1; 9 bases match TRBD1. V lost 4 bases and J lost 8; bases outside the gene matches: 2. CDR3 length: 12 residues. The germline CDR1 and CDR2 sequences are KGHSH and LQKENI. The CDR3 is CASSLDRGEAFF. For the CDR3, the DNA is TGTGCCAGCTCACTTGACAGGGGGGAAGCTTTCTTT.

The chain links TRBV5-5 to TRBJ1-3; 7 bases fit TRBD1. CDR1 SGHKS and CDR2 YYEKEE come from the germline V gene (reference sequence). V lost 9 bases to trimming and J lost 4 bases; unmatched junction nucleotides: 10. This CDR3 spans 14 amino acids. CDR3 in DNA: TGTGCCACAACGACAGGGTCAGCCGGAAACACCATATATTTT. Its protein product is CATTTGSAGNTIYF. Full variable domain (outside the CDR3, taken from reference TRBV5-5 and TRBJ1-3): DAGVTQSPTHLIKTRGQQVTLRCSPISGHKSVSWYQQVLGQGPQFIFQYYEKEERGRGNFPDRFSARQFPNYSSELNVNALLLGDSALYLCATTTGSAGNTIYFGEGSWLTVV.

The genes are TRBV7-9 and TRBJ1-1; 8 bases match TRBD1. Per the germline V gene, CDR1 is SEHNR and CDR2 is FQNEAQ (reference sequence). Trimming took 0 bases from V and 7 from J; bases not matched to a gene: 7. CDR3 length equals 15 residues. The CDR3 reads CASSLAGGQAFEAFF. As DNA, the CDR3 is TGTGCCAGCAGCTTAGCGGGGGGACAGGCGTTTGAAGCTTTCTTT.

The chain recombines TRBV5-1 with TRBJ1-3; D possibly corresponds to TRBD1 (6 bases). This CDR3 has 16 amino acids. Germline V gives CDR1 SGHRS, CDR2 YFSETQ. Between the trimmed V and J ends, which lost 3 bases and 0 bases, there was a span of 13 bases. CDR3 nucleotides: TGCGCCAGCAGCTCAGCCCAGGGGTACTCTGGAAACACCATATATTTT. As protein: CASSSAQGYSGNTIYF.

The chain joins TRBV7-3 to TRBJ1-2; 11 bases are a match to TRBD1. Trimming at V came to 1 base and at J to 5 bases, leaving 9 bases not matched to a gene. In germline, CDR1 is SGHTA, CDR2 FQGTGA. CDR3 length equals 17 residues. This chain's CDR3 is CASSLIGGTGGEYGYTF. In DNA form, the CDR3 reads TGTGCCAGCAGCTTAATTGGGGGGACAGGGGGTGAATATGGCTACACCTTC.

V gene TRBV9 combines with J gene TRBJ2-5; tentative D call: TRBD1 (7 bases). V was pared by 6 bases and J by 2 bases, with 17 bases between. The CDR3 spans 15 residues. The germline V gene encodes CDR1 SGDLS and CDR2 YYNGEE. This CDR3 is CASNPGGRAQETQYF. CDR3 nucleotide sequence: TGTGCCAGCAACCCAGGGGGGAGAGCACAAGAGACCCAGTACTTC.

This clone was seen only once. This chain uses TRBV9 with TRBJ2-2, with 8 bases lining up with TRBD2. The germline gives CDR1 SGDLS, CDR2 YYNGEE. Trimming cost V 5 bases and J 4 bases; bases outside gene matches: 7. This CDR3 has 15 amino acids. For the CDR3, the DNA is TGTGCCAGCAGAGTCGGGGGGGGAACCACCGGGGAGCTGTTTTTT. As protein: CASRVGGGTTGELFF.

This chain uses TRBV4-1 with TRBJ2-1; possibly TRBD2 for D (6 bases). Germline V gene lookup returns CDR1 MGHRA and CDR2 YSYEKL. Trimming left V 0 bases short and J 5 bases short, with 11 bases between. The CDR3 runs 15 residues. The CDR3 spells CASSQETRGHNEQFF. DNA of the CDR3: TGCGCCAGCAGCCAAGAGACTAGAGGCCACAATGAGCAGTTCTTC.

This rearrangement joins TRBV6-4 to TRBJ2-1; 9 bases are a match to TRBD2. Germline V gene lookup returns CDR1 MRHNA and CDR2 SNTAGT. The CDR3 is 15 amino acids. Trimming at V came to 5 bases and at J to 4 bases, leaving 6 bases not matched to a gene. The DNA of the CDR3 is TGTGCCAGCAGTAGGGCTAGCGGGGAATACAATGAGCAGTTCTTC. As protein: CASSRASGEYNEQFF.

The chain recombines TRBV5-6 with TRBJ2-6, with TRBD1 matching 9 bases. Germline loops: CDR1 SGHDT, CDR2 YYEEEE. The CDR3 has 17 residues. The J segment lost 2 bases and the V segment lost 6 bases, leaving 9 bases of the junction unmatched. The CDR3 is CASNAQGARPGANVLTF. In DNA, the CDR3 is TGTGCCAGCAACGCACAGGGGGCAAGGCCTGGGGCCAACGTCCTGACTTTC.

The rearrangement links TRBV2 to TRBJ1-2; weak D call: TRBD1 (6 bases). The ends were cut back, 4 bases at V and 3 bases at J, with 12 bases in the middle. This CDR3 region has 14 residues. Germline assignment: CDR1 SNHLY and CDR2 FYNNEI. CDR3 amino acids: CASSAVQGHYGYTF. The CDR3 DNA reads TGTGCCAGCAGTGCGGTACAGGGCCACTATGGCTACACCTTC.

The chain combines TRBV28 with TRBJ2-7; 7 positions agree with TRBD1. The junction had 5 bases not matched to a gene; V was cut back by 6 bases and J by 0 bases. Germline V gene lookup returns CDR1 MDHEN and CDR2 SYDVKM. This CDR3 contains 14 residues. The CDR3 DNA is TGTGCCAGCAGAGGTACAGGGGACTCCTACGAGCAGTACTTC. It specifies CASRGTGDSYEQYF.

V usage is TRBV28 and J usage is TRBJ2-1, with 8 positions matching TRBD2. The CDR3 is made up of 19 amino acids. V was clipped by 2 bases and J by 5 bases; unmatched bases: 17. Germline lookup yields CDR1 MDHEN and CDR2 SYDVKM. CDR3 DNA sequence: TGTGCCAGCAGTTTAGCACCCAAGTTGTCGCGGGGGGACCACAATGAGCAGTTCTTC. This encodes CASSLAPKLSRGDHNEQFF. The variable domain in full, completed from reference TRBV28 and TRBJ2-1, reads DVKVTQSSRYLVKRTGEKVFLECVQDMDHENMFWYRQDPGLGLRLIYFSYDVKMKEKGDIPEGYSVSREKKERFSLILESASTNQTSMYLCASSLAPKLSRGDHNEQFFGPGTRLTVL.